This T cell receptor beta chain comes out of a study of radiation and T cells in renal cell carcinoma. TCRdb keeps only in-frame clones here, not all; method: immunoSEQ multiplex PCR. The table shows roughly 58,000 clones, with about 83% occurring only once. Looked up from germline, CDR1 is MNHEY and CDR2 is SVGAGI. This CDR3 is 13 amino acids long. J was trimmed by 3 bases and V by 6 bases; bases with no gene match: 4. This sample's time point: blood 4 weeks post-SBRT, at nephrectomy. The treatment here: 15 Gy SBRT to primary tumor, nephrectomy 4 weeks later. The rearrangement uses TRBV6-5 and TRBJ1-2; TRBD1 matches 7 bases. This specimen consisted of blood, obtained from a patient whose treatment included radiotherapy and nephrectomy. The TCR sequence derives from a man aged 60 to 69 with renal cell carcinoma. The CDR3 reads CASRPDRDYGYTF. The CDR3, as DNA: TGTGCCAGCAGACCCGACAGGGACTATGGCTACACCTTC.